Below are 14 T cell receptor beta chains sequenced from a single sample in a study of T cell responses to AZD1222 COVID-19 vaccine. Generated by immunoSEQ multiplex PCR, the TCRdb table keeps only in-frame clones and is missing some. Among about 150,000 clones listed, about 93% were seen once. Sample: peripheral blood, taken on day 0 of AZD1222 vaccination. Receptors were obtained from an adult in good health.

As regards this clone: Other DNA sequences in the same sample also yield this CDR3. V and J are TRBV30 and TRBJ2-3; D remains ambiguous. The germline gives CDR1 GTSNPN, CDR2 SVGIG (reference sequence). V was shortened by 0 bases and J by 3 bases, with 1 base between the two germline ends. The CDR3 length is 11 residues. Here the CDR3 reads CAWSVTDTQYF. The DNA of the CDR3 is TGTGCCTGGAGTGTTACAGATACGCAGTATTTT.

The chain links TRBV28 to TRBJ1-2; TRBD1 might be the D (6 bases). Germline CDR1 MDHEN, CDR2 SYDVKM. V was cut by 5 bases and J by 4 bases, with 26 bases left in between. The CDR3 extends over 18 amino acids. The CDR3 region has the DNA TGTGCCAGCAGTCCCTACCCCCACACGGGGGCGCTCGGCTATGGCTACACCTTC. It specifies CASSPYPHTGALGYGYTF.

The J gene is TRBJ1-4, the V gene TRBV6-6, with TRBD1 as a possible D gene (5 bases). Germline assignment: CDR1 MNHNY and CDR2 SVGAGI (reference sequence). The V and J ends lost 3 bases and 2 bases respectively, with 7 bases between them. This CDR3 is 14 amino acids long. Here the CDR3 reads CASSYGGTNEKLFF. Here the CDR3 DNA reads TGTGCCAGCAGTTATGGGGGTACTAATGAAAAACTGTTTTTT.

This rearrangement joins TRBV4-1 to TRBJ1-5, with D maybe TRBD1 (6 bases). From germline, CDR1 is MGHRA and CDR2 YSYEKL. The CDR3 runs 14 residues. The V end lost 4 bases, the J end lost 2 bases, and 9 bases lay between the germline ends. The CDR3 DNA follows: TGCGCCAGCAGCCCCCGACAGGGCAATCAGCCCCAGCATTTT. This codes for CASSPRQGNQPQHF.

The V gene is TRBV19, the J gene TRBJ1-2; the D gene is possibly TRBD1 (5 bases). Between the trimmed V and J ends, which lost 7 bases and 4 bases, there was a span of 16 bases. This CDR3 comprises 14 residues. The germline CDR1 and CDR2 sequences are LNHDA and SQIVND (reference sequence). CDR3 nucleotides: TGTGCCAGTAATCCCAGGGACCGACTCTATGGCTACACCTTC. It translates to CASNPRDRLYGYTF. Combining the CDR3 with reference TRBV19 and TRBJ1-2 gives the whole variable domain DGGITQSPKYLFRKEGQNVTLSCEQNLNHDAMYWYRQDPGQGLRLIYYSQIVNDFQKGDIAEGYSVSREKKESFPLTVTSAQKNPTAFYLCASNPRDRLYGYTFGSGTRLTVV.

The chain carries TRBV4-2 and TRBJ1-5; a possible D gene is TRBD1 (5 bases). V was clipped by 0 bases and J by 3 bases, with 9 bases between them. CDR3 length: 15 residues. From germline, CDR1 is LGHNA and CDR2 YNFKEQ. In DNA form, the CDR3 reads TGTGCCAGCAGCCAAGAGGGGCAGTACAATCAGCCCCAGCATTTT. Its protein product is CASSQEGQYNQPQHF.

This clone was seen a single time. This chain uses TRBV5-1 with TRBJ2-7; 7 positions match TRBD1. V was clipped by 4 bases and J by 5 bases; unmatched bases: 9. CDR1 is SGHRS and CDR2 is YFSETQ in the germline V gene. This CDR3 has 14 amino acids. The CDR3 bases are TGCGCCAGCAGCCCATTGACAGGGAACCACGAGCAGTACTTC. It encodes CASSPLTGNHEQYF.

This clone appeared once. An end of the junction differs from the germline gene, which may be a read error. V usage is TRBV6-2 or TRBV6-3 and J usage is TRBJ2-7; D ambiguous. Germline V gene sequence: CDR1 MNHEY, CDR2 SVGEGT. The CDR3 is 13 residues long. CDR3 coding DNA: TGTGCCAGCGGTTACTCCCTTGGGGTCGAGCAGTACTTC. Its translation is CASGYSLGVEQYF.

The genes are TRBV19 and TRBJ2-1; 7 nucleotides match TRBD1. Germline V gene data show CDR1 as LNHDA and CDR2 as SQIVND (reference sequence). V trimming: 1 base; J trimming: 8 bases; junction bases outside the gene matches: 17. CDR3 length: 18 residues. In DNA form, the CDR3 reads TGTGCCAGTAGTATAGTCTCAGGAACAGGGGCGGGTTTCGATGAGCAGTTCTTC. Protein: CASSIVSGTGAGFDEQFF.

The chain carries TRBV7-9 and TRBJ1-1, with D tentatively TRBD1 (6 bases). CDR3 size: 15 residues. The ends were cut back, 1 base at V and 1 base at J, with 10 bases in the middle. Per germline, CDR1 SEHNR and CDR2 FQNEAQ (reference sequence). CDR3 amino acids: CASSLGQGKNTEAFF. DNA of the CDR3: TGTGCCAGCAGCTTAGGTCAGGGGAAGAACACTGAAGCTTTCTTT.

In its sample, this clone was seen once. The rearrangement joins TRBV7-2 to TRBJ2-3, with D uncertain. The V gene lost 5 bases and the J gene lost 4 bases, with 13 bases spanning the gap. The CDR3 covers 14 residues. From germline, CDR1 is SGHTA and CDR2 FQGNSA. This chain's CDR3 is CASSLRSQADTQYF. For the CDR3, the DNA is TGTGCCAGCAGCCTCCGGTCCCAGGCAGATACGCAGTATTTT.

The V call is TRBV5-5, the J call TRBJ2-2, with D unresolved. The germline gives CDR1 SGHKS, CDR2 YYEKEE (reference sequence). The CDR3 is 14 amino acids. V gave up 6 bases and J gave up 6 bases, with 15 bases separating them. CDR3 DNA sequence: TGTGCCAGCACCTGGGAAGGGATCGCCGGGGAGCTGTTTTTT. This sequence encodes CASTWEGIAGELFF.

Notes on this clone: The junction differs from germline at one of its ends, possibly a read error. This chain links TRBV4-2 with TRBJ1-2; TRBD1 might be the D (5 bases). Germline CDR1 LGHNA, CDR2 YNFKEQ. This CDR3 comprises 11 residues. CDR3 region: CASSQAFTTEW. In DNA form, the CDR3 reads TGTGCCAGCAGCCAAGCCTTTACGACAGAATGG.

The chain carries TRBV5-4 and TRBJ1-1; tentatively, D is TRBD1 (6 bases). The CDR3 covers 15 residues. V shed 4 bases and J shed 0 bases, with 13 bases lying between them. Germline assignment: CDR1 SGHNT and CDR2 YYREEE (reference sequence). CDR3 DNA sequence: TGTGCCAGCAGCCCCGGGGGGCCGCTGAACACTGAAGCTTTCTTT. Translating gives CASSPGGPLNTEAFF.